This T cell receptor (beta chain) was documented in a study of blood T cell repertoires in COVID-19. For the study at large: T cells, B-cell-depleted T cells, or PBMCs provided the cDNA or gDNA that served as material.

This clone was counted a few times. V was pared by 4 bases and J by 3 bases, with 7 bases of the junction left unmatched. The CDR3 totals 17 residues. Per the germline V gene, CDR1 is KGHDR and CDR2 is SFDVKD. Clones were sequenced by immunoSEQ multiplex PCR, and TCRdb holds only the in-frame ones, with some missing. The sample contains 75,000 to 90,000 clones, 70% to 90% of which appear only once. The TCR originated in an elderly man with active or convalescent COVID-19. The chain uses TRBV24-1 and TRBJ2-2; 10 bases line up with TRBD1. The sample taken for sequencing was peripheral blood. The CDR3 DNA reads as TGTGCCACCAGTGAGCCGACAGGGGGCGCATACACCGGGGAGCTGTTTTTT. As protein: CATSEPTGGAYTGELFF.